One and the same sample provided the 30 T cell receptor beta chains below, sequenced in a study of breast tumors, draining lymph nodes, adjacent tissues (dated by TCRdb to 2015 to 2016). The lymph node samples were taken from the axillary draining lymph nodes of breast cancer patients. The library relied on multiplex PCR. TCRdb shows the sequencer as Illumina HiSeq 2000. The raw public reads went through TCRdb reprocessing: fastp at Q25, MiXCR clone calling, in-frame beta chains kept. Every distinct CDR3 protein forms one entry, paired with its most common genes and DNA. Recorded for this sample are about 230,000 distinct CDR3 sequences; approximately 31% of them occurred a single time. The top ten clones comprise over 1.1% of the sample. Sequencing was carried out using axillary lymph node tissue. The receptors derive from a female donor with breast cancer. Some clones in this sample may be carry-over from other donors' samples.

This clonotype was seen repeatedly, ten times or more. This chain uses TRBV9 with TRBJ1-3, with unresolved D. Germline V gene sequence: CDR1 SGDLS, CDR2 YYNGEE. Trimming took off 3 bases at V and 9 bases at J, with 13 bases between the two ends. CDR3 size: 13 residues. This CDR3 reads CASSEGSGSTIYF. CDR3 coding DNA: TGTGCCAGCAGCGAGGGCTCCGGGTCCACCATATATTTT.

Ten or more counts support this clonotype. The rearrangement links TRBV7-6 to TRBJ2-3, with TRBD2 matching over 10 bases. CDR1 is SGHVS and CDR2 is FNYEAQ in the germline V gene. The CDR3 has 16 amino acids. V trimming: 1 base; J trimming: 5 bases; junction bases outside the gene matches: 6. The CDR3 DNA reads TGTGCCAGCAGCTTAGTCCCTAGCGGGAGCCGAGATACGCAGTATTTT. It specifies CASSLVPSGSRDTQYF. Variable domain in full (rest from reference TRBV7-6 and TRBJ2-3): GAGVSQSPRYKVTKRGQDVALRCDPISGHVSLYWYRQALGQGPEFLTYFNYEAQQDKSGLPNDRFSAERPEGSISTLTIQRTEQRDSAMYRCASSLVPSGSRDTQYFGPGTRLTVL.

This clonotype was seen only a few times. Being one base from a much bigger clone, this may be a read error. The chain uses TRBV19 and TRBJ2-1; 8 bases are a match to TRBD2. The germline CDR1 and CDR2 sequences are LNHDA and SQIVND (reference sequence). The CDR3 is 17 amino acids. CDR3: CASSIGASGSGWDEQSF. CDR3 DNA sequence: TGTGCCAGTAGTATCGGGGCAAGCGGGAGCGGGTGGGATGAGCAGTCCTTC.

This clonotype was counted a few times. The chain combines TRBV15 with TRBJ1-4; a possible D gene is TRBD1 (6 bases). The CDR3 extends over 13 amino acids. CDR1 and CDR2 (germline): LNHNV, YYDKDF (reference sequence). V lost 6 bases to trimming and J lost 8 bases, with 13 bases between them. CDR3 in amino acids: CATRKAGGEKLFF. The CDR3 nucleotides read TGTGCCACCAGAAAGGCGGGGGGCGAAAAACTGTTTTTT.

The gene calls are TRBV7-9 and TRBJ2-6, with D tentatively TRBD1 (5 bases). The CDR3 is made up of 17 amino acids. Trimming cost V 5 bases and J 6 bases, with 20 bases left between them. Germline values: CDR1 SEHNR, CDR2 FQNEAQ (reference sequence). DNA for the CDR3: TGTGCCAGCAGCCCCCAGGACACTGCGACGTTGGCCAACGTCCTGACTTTC. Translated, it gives CASSPQDTATLANVLTF. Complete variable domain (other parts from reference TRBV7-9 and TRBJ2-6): DTGVSQNPRHKITKRGQNVTFRCDPISEHNRLYWYRQTLGQGPEFLTYFQNEAQLEKSRLLSDRFSAERPKGSFSTLEIQRTEQGDSAMYLCASSPQDTATLANVLTFGAGSRLTVL.

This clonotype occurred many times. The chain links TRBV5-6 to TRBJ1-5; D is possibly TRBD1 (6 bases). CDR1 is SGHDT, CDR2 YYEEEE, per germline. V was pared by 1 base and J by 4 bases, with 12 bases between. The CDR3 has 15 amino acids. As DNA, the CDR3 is TGTGCCAGCAGCTTGTCAGGGGCTGGGAATCAGCCCCAGCATTTT. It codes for CASSLSGAGNQPQHF.

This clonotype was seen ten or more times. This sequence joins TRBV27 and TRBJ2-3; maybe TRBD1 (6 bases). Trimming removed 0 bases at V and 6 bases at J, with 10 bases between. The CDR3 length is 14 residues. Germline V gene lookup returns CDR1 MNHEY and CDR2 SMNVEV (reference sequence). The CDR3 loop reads CASSLSGGSDTQYF. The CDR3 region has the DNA TGTGCCAGCAGTTTATCAGGGGGATCGGATACGCAGTATTTT.

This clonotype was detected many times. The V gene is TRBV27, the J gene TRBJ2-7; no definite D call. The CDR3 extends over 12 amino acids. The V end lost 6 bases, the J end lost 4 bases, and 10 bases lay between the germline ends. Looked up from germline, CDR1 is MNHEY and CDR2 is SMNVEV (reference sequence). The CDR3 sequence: CASSSNYYEQYF. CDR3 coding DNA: TGTGCCAGCAGCTCAAACTATTACGAGCAGTACTTC.

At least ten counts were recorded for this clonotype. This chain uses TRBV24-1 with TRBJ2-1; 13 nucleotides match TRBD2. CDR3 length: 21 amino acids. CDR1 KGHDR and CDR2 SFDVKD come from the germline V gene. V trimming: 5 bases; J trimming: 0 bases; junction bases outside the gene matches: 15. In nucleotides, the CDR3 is TGTGCCACCAGTGCCTTACTAGCGGGAGGGTCCTCCCTTGGCTCCTACAATGAGCAGTTCTTC. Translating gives CATSALLAGGSSLGSYNEQFF.

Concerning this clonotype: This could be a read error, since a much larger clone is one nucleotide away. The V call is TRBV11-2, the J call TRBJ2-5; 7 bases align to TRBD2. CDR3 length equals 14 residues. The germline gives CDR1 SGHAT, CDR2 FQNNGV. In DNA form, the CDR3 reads TGTGCCAGCAGCTTAGGTTGGGGTACCGGGAGGCCACGCTTC. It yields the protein CASSLGWGTGRPRF.

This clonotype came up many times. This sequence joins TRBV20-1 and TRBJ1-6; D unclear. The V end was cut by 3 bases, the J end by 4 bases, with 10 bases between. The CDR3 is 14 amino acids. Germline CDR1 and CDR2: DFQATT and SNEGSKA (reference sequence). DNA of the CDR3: TGCAGTGCTAGGATCCCGGGATATAATTCACCCCTCCACTTT. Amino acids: CSARIPGYNSPLHF.

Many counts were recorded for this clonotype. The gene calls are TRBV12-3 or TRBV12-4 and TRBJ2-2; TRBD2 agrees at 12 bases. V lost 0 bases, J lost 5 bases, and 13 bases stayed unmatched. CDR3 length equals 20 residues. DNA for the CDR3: TGTGCCAGCAGTTTAGCGGGGATGAGACTAGCGGGAGTTTTTACCGGGGAGCTGTTTTTT. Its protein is CASSLAGMRLAGVFTGELFF.

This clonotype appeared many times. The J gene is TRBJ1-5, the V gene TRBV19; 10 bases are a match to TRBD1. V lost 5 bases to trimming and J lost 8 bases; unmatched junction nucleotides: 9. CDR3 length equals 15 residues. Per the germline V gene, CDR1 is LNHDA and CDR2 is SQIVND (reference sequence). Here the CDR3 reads CASSDLTGGMEPQHF. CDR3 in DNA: TGTGCCAGTAGTGACCTGACAGGGGGCATGGAGCCCCAGCATTTT.

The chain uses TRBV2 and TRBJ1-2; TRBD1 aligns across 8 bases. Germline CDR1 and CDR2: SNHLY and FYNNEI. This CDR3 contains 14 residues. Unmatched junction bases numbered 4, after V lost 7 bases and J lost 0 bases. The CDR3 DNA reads TGTGCCAGCAACAGGGGGGAAGCTAACTATGGCTACACCTTC. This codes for CASNRGEANYGYTF.

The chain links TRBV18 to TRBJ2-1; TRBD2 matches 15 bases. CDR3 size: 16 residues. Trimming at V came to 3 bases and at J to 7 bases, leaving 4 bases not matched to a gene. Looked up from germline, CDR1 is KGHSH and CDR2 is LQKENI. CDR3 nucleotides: TGTGCCAGCTCACCGGGACTAGCGGGAGGACAGAATGAGCAGTTCTTC. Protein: CASSPGLAGGQNEQFF. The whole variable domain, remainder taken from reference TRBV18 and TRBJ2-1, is NAGVMQNPRHLVRRRGQEARLRCSPMKGHSHVYWYRQLPEEGLKFMVYLQKENIIDESGMPKERFSAEFPKEGPSILRIQQVVRGDSAAYFCASSPGLAGGQNEQFFGPGTRLTVL.

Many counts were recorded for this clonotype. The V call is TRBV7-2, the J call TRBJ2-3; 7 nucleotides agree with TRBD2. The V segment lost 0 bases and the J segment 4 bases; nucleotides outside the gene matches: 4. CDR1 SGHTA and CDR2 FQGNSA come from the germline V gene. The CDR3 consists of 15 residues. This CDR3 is CASSLAGGRADTQYF. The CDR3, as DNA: TGTGCCAGCAGCTTAGCTGGGGGGAGGGCAGATACGCAGTATTTT.

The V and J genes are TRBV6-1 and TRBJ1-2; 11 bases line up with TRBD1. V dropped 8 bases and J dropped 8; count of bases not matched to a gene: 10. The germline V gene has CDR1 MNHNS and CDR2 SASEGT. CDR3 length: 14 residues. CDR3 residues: CASGPTGTGGGYTF. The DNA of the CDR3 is TGTGCCAGCGGTCCTACCGGGACAGGGGGAGGCTACACCTTC.

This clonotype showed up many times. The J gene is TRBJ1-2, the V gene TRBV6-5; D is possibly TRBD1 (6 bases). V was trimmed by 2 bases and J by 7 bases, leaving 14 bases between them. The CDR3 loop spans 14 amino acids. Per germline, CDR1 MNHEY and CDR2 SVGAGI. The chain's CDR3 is CASSYGGGVSGYTF. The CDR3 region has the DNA TGTGCCAGCAGTTACGGGGGCGGAGTATCTGGCTACACCTTC.

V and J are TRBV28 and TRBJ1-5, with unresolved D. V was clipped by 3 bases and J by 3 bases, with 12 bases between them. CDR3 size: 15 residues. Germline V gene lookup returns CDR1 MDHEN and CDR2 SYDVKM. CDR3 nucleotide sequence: TGTGCCAGCAGTTTGGAGGGAACCGTCAATCAGCCCCAGCATTTT. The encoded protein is CASSLEGTVNQPQHF.

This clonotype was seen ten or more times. The CDR3 bases are TGTGCCAGCAGCGTCAGTGGAGTCACAGATACGCAGTATTTT. This encodes CASSVSGVTDTQYF. V is TRBV9 and J is TRBJ2-3; no clear D. The CDR3 loop spans 14 amino acids. V lost 2 bases to trimming and J lost 2 bases, with 9 bases between them. Per the germline V gene, CDR1 is SGDLS and CDR2 is YYNGEE.

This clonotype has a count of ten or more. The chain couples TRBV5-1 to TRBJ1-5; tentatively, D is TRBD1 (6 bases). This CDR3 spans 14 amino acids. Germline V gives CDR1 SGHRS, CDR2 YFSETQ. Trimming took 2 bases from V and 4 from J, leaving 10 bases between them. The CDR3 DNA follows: TGCGCCAGCAGCTTAGGACAGCCGAATCAGCCCCAGCATTTT. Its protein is CASSLGQPNQPQHF. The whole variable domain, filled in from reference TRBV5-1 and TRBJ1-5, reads KAGVTQTPRYLIKTRGQQVTLSCSPISGHRSVSWYQQTPGQGLQFLFEYFSETQRNKGNFPGRFSGRQFSNSRSEMNVSTLELGDSALYLCASSLGQPNQPQHFGDGTRLSIL.

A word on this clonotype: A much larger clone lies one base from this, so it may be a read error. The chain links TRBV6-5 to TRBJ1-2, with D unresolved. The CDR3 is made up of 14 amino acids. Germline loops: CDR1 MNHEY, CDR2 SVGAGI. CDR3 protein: CASSHSGGSYGYTF. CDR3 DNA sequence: TGTGCCAGCAGTCACTCGGGAGGGAGCTATGGCTACACCTTC.

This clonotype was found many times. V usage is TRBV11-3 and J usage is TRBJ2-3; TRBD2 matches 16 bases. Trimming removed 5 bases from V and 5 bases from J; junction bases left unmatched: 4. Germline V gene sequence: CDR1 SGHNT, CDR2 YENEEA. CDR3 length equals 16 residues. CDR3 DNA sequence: TGTGCCAGCAGCACCGGGACTAGCGGGAGGGTAGATACGCAGTATTTT. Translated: CASSTGTSGRVDTQYF.

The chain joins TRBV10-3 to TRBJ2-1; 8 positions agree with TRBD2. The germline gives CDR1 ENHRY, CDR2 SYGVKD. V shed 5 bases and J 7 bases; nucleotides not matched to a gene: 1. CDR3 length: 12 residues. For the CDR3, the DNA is TGTGCCATCAGTAAGCGGGAGAATGAGCAGTTCTTC. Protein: CAISKRENEQFF.

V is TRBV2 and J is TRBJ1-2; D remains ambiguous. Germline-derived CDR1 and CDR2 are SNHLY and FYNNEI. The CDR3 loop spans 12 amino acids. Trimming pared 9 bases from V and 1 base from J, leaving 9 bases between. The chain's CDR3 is CARGGRNYGYTF. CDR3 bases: TGTGCCAGGGGCGGGCGTAACTATGGCTACACCTTC.

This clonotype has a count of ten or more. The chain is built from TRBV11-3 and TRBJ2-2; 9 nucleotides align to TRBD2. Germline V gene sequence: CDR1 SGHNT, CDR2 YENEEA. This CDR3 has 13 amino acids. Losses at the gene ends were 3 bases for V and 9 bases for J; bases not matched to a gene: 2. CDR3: CASSLREGRELFF. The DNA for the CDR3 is TGTGCCAGCAGCTTGCGGGAGGGCCGGGAGCTGTTTTTT.

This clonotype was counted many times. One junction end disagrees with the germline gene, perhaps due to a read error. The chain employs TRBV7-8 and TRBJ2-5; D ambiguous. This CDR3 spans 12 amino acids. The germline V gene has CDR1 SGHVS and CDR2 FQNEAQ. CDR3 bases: TGTGCCAGCAGCGCCTCTCAAGGGACCCAGTACTTC. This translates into CASSASQGTQYF.

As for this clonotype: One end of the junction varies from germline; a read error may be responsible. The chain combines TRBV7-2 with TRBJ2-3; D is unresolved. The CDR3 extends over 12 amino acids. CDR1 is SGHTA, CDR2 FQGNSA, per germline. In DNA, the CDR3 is TGTGCCAGCAGCCCCGACGTCGACGCGCAGTATTTC. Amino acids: CASSPDVDAQYF.

CDR3 region: CASSLMDRDPQPQHF. CDR3 nucleotide sequence: TGTGCCAGCAGCTTGATGGACAGGGACCCTCAGCCCCAGCATTTT. The V and J genes are TRBV5-5 and TRBJ1-5; the match to TRBD1 covers 8 bases. Looked up from germline, CDR1 is SGHKS and CDR2 is YYEKEE (reference sequence). With V trimmed by 1 base and J by 6 bases, 6 bases remained unmatched. This CDR3 has 15 amino acids.

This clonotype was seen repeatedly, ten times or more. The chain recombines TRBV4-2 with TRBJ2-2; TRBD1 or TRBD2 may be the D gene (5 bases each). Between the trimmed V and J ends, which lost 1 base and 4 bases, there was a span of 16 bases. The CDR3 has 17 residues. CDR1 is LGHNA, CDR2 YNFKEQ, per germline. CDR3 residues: CASSQGGAAARTGELFF. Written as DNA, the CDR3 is TGTGCCAGCAGCCAAGGAGGGGCGGCGGCGCGCACCGGGGAGCTGTTTTTT.